These 11 T cell receptor beta chains originate from one sample sequenced in a study of blood T cells in healthy people across ages. Using a J-beta primer mix together with a sample-barcoded 5' primer, a second PCR was run for roughly 7 to 11 cycles. TCRdb re-called the 5' RACE reads through MiXCR, storing one row per CDR3 protein. The table includes about 1.4 million distinct CDR3 sequences, approximately 60% detected once. Source material: blood. Source of these receptors: a man aged 18 to 30 in good health.

This clonotype was detected only a few times. This chain links TRBV29-1 with TRBJ2-3, with no clear D. Germline assignment: CDR1 SQVTM and CDR2 ANQGSEA. The CDR3 is made up of 13 amino acids. CDR3 sequence (DNA): TGCAGGAGGCCATCTACCCACACTTATACGCAGTATTTT. Translation: CRRPSTHTYTQYF.

In its sample, this clonotype was seen a few times. The chain combines TRBV6-2 or TRBV6-3 with TRBJ2-5; 8 bases line up with TRBD2. Per germline, CDR1 MNHEY and CDR2 SVGEGT. This CDR3 is built from 14 residues. The V gene end was trimmed by 10 bases and the J gene end by 7 bases; junction bases not matched to a gene: 14. CDR3 protein: CAISPGLGLATQYF. The CDR3 nucleotides read TGTGCCATCTCTCCGGGACTAGGGCTGGCGACCCAGTACTTC.

The chain couples TRBV4-3 to TRBJ2-7; D is possibly TRBD1 or TRBD2 (5 bases each). Trimming left V 1 base short and J 4 bases short, with 14 bases between. This CDR3 comprises 15 residues. Germline V CDR1 and CDR2: LGHNA, YSLEER. In nucleotides, the CDR3 is TGCGCCAGCAGCCAAGTGGGGCTTGGGGGTTACGAGCAGTACTTC. This codes for CASSQVGLGGYEQYF.

The chain couples TRBV5-1 to TRBJ2-7; no clear D gene. There are 13 residues in the CDR3. The germline gives CDR1 SGHRS, CDR2 YFSETQ. Trimming pared 4 bases from V and 0 bases from J, leaving 8 bases between. The CDR3: CASSALPSYEQYF. The CDR3 DNA is TGCGCCAGCAGCGCCTTGCCCTCCTACGAGCAGTACTTC.

This chain uses TRBV12-3 or TRBV12-4 with TRBJ2-2; D is perhaps TRBD2 (5 bases). Deletions cut 8 bases from V and 4 bases from J, with 11 bases between. This CDR3 contains 13 residues. CDR3 bases: TGTGCCAGCGCAGCGGTCCCCACCGGGGAGCTGTTTTTT. Amino acids: CASAAVPTGELFF.

This clonotype has only a few counts. V and J are TRBV6-5 and TRBJ1-2; D is unclear. The length of the CDR3 is 15 residues. Deletions cut 0 bases from V and 4 bases from J, with 12 bases between. Germline values: CDR1 MNHEY, CDR2 SVGAGI. The CDR3 DNA is TGTGCCAGCAGTTACTCGCGCAGTTTGCTCTATGGCTACACCTTC. Encoded protein: CASSYSRSLLYGYTF.

The rearrangement uses TRBV12-3 or TRBV12-4 and TRBJ2-1, with 10 bases identical to TRBD1. This CDR3 spans 18 amino acids. After removal of 7 bases from V and 7 bases from J, the junction contained 19 bases not matched to a gene. CDR3 nucleotides: TGTGCCAGCATCGAATGGGGGACAGGGGTAAATGAGGGTAATGAGCAGTTCTTC. This translates into CASIEWGTGVNEGNEQFF.

The chain couples TRBV6-2 or TRBV6-3 to TRBJ2-6; D is possibly TRBD1 or TRBD2 (5 bases each). Germline CDR1 reads MNHEY; CDR2 reads SVGEGT. V was shortened by 6 bases and J by 1 base, with 19 bases between the two germline ends. The CDR3 covers 18 residues. The CDR3 bases are TGTGCCAGCAGCTCACCGGGGCCGTCCCCTTCTGGGGCCAACGTCCTGACTTTC. It specifies CASSSPGPSPSGANVLTF.

The gene calls are TRBV11-1 and TRBJ2-7; 9 bases align to TRBD1. Trimming at V came to 4 bases and at J to 5 bases, leaving 12 bases not matched to a gene. This CDR3 comprises 16 residues. Germline assignment: CDR1 SGHAT and CDR2 FQDESV (reference sequence). Written as DNA, the CDR3 is TGTGCCAGCAGCTCCTCCTCCGGGACAGGGTTCAACGAGCAGTACTTC. It translates to CASSSSSGTGFNEQYF. Full variable domain (remainder filled in from reference TRBV11-1 and TRBJ2-7): EAEVAQSPRYKITEKSQAVAFWCDPISGHATLYWYRQILGQGPELLVQFQDESVVDDSQLPKDRFSAERLKGVDSTLKIQPAELGDSAMYLCASSSSSGTGFNEQYFGPGTRLTVT.

This chain links TRBV12-3 or TRBV12-4 with TRBJ2-1; 7 bases are shared with TRBD1. This CDR3 comprises 15 residues. Trimming took 5 bases from V and 9 from J; bases not matched to a gene: 13. CDR3 sequence: CASSQRMDRSSEQFF. CDR3 coding DNA: TGTGCCAGCAGTCAAAGAATGGACAGGTCTTCTGAGCAGTTCTTC.

CDR3: CASSLGVGGSRTSYEQYF. The CDR3 coding sequence is TGTGCCAGCAGCTTAGGTGTAGGTGGCAGCAGAACCTCATACGAGCAGTACTTC. V gene TRBV7-6 combines with J gene TRBJ2-7; no firm D call. V shed 1 base and J shed 4 bases, with 23 bases lying between them. The CDR3 has 18 residues. The germline CDR1 and CDR2 sequences are SGHVS and FNYEAQ.